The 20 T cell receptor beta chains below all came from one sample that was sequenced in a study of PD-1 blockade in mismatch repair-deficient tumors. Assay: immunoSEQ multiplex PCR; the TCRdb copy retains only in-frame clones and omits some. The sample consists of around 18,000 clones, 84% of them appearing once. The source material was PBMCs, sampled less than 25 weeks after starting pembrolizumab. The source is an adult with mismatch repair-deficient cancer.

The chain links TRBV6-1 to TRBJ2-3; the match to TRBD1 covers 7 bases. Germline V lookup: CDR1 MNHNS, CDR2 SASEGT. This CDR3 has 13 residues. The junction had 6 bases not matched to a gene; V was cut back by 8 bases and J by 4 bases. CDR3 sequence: CASRQGRADTQYF. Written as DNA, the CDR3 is TGTGCCAGCCGACAGGGTAGAGCAGATACGCAGTATTTT.

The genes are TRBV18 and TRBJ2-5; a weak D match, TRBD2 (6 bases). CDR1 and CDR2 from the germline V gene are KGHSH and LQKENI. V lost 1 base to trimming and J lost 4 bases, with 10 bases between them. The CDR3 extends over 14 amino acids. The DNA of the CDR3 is TGTGCCAGCTCACCACGGACTACTCTAGAGACCCAGTACTTC. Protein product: CASSPRTTLETQYF.

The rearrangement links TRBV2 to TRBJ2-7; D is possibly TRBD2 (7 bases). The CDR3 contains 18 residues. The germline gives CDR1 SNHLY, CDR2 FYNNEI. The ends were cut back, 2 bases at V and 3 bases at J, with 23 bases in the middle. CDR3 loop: CASSELDGGAEGGYEQYF. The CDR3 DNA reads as TGTGCCAGCAGTGAATTAGATGGGGGGGCGGAAGGGGGCTACGAGCAGTACTTC.

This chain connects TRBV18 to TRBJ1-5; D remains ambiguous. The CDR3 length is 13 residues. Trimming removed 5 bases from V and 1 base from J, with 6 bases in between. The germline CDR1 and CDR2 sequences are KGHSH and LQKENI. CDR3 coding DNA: TGTGCCAGCTCAGAGGGCAGCAATCAGCCCCAGCATTTT. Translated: CASSEGSNQPQHF.

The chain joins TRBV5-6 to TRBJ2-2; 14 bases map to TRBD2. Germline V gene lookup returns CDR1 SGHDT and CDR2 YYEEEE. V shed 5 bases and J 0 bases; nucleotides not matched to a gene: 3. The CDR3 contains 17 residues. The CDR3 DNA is TGTGCCAGCAGTGGACTAGCGGGAGGTTCGAACACCGGGGAGCTGTTTTTT. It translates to CASSGLAGGSNTGELFF.

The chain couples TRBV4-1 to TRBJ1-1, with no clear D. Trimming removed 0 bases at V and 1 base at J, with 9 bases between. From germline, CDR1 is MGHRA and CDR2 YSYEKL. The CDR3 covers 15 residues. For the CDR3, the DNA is TGCGCCAGCAGCCAAGAGTCAGGTTGGAACACTGAAGCTTTCTTT. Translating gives CASSQESGWNTEAFF.

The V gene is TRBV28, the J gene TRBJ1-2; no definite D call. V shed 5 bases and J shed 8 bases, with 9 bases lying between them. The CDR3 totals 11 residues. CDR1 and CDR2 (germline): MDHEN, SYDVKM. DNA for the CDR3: TGTGCCAGCAGTCCTCCCGGGGGCTACACCTTC. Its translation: CASSPPGGYTF.

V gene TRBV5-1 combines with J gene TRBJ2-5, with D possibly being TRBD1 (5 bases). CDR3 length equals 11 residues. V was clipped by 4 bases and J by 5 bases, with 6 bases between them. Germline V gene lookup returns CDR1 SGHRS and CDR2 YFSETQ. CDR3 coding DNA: TGCGCCAGCAGCAAGGGGGAGACCCAGTACTTC. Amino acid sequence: CASSKGETQYF.

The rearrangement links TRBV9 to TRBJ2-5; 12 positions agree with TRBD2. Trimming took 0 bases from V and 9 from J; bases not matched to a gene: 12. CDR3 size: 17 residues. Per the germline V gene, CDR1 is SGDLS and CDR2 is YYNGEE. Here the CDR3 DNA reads TGTGCCAGCAGCGTAGCTACAACTAGCGGGGGGCCTGCGGCCCAGTACTTC. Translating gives CASSVATTSGGPAAQYF.

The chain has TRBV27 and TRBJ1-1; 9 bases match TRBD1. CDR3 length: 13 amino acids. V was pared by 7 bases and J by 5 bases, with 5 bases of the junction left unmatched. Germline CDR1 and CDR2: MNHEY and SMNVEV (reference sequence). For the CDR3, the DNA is TGTGCCAGCACCCGGACAGGGGATACTGAAGCTTTCTTT. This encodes CASTRTGDTEAFF.

CDR3 sequence (DNA): TGTGCCAGCAGTTACTCGCTAGCGGGGGAGACCCAGTACTTC. This gives the protein CASSYSLAGETQYF. The J gene is TRBJ2-5, the V gene TRBV6-5; 9 positions agree with TRBD2. J gave up 5 bases and V 0 bases, and 1 base lay outside the gene matches. The CDR3 contains 14 residues. CDR1 is MNHEY and CDR2 is SVGAGI in the germline V gene.

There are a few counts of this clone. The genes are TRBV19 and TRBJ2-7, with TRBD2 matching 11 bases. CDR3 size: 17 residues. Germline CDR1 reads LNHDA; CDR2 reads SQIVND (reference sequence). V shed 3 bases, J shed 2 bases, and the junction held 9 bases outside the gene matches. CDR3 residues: CASSMGRTSGLTYEQYF. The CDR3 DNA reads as TGTGCCAGTAGTATGGGCCGGACTAGCGGGCTCACCTACGAGCAGTACTTC.

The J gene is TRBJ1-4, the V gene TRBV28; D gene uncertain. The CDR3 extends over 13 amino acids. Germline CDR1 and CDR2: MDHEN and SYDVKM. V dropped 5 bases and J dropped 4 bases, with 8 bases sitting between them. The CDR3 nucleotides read TGTGCCAGCAGTGGTGGCCTTAATGAAAAACTGTTTTTT. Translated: CASSGGLNEKLFF. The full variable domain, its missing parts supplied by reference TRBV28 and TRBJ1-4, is DVKVTQSSRYLVKRTGEKVFLECVQDMDHENMFWYRQDPGLGLRLIYFSYDVKMKEKGDIPEGYSVSREKKERFSLILESASTNQTSMYLCASSGGLNEKLFFGSGTQLSVL.

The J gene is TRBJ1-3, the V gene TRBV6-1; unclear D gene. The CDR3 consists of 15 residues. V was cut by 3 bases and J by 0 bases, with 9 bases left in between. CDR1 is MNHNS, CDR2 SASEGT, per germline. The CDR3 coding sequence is TGTGCCAGCAGTGAGGGCAGCCTCTCTGGAAACACCATATATTTT. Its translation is CASSEGSLSGNTIYF.

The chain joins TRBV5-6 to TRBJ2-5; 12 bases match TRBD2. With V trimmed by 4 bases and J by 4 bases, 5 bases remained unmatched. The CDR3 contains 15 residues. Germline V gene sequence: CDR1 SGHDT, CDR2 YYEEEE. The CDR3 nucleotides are TGTGCCAGCAGCCTAGGACTAGCGGGACGAGAGACCCAGTACTTC. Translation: CASSLGLAGRETQYF.

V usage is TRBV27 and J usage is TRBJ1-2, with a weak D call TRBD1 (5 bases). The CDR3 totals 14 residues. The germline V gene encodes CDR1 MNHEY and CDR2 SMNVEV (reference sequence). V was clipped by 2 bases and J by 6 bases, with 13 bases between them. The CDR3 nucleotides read TGTGCCAGCAGTTTACACAGGCGGCGAGATGGCTACACCTTC. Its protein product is CASSLHRRRDGYTF.

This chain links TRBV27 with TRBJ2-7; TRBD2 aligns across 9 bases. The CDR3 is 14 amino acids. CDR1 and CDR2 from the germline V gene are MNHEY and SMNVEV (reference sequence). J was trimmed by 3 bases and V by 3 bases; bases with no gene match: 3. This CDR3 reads CASSLGLANYEQYF. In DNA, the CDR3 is TGTGCCAGCAGTTTGGGACTAGCTAACTACGAGCAGTACTTC.

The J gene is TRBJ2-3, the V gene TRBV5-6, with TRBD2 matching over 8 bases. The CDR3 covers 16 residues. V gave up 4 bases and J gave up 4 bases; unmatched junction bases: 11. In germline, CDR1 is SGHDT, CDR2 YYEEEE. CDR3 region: CASSLGSGSFADTQYF. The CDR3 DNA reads TGTGCCAGCAGCCTAGGGAGCGGGAGTTTTGCAGATACGCAGTATTTT.

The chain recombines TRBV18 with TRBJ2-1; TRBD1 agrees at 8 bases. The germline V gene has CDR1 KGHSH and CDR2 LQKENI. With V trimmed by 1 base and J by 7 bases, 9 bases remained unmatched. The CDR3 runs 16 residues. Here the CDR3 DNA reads TGTGCCAGCTCACCACAGTCAGGGGGCGCAGGTAATGAGCAGTTCTTC. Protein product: CASSPQSGGAGNEQFF.

CDR3 region: CASSPNSRRLGSTDTQYF. In DNA, the CDR3 is TGTGCCAGCTCACCAAATAGTCGGAGACTAGGGAGCACAGATACGCAGTATTTT. The J gene is TRBJ2-3, the V gene TRBV18, with D possibly matching TRBD2 (6 bases). CDR1 KGHSH and CDR2 LQKENI come from the germline V gene. The ends were cut back, 2 bases at V and 0 bases at J, with 18 bases in the middle. The CDR3 covers 18 residues.